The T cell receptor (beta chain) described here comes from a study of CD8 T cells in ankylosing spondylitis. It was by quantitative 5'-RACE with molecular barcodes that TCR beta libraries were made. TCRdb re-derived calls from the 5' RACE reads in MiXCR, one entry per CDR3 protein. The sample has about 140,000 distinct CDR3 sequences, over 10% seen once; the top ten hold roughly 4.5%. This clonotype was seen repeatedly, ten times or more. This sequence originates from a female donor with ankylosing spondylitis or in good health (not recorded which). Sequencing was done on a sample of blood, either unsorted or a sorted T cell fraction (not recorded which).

This chain's CDR3 is CASSFPGGEETQYF. The CDR3 DNA reads as TGCGCCAGCAGCTTCCCAGGAGGCGAAGAGACCCAGTACTTC. The V gene is TRBV5-1, the J gene TRBJ2-5, with a weak D call TRBD2 (5 bases). CDR1 and CDR2 (germline): SGHRS, YFSETQ. This CDR3 comprises 14 residues. Trimming cost V 2 bases and J 3 bases, with 11 bases left between them. Based on the CDR3 plus reference TRBV5-1 and TRBJ2-5, the full variable domain is KAGVTQTPRYLIKTRGQQVTLSCSPISGHRSVSWYQQTPGQGLQFLFEYFSETQRNKGNFPGRFSGRQFSNSRSEMNVSTLELGDSALYLCASSFPGGEETQYFGPGTRLLVL.